This T cell receptor (beta chain) is from a study of human T cells and chemical hapten exposure (dated by TCRdb to the early 2020s). Concerning the study at large: For sensitization, 2% DPC in acetone was applied to an approximately 2 cm by approximately 2 cm area of upper inner arm skin. Throughout the study period of around 24 weeks, patients also received therapeutic DPC doses to the scalp every week. Patch testing was done on the upper back using Finn chambers containing 0.01% DPC, and results were scored after 6 days according to International Contact Dermatitis Research Group standards. Alopecia areata with under or over 50% scalp involvement, alopecia totalis and alopecia universalis were represented in the patient cohort, which was mostly female. Libraries were combined into a pool for sequencing, and differences in TCR yield between samples came mainly from small differences in library volumes within the pool. The study tracked peripheral blood TCR repertoire changes in vivo during primary and secondary sensitization to the hapten diphenylcyclopropenone (DPC) in alopecia patients. Blood samples were taken from patients before sensitization (week 0) and at 2, 6 and about 24 weeks after DPC sensitization. Roughly 30 alopecia patients provided blood for TCR sequencing at one to four time points (pre-sensitization, 2, 6 and 24 weeks). The full study reports these points: Because every patient had alopecia, a presumed autoimmune disease, the patients' immune response might differ from that of healthy individuals. After repeated subsampling, the strength of the expansion versus patch-test correlation and the threshold at which it became significant changed. The number of TCRs above 1 in 1000 frequency did not change with DPC sensitization; there was no evidence of global repertoire structure alterations. Significantly more large CDR3 similarity clusters were formed by expanded TCRs than by pre-sensitization or healthy control sets, consistent with antigen-driven responses. A positive correlation was found between the number of PT1 expanded TCRs and patch test score, with significance reached at thresholds 8, 16 and 32 but not 4.

The sample's time point label is to be understood as: patch test 1, 2 weeks after DPC sensitization. The sample's treatment or condition label is to be understood as: therapeutic diphenylcyclopropenone sensitization with weekly scalp DPC. At each patch-test visit, blood was drawn before the patch test was applied. Eligible patients were aged 18 to 70, diagnosed with alopecia, deemed suitable for DPC therapy, and excluded if pregnant. Total RNA was extracted from unfractionated whole blood that had been collected in Tempus Blood RNA tubes. Library method: RACE. The data were produced on a NextSeq 500. During library preparation, unique molecular identifiers were attached to individual cDNA molecules so that TCRs could be counted in a quantitative, reproducible way. For every blood RNA sample, sequencing covered both the TCR alpha and TCR beta chains. Per the authors' processing: The median number of TCRs per sample was 85,000 to 100,000, ranging from about 20,000 to 690,600. The Decombinator software suite was used to annotate V, J and CDR3 in the TCR reads. To make PS versus PT1 abundance plots, every sample was subsampled to the same number of TCRs (28,000). Expanded TCRs were defined as absent before sensitization and observed at least eight times at the 2-week time point. The public reads were reprocessed in TCRdb via fastp at Q25 and MiXCR, keeping in-frame beta chains. Under each unique CDR3 protein, matching rows form one entry showing the most common genes and DNA. The V and J calls and clone size are TCRdb's, not the authors'. Recorded for this sample are around 100,000 distinct CDR3 sequences; roughly 9.6% of them occurred a single time. The top ten hold approximately 3.5% of the sample.

This clonotype was counted many times. No cognate antigen has been identified for it. The record has no base qualities; no much larger clone is one base away. The CDR3 covers 15 residues, taking in both the cysteine and the phenylalanine. Only CDR3 DNA is held: 45 bases, read in frame from base 1. CDR1 MDHEN and CDR2 SYDVKM were looked up in the germline V gene. Trimming costs V 3 bases and J 8 bases, and their ends lie 17 bases apart. The sequence came from a woman aged 40 to 50 with alopecia areata. Some clones in this sample may be carry-over from other donors' samples. The sequenced sample was whole blood, obtained in connection with sensitization to the hapten diphenylcyclopropenone (DPC). This receptor chain uses TRBV28 and TRBJ2-1; the D segment might be TRBD1 or TRBD2, since each matches 6 bases. Here the CDR3 is given as CASSFLGFRGDEQFF. The base sequence is TGTGCCAGCAGTTTTCTGGGGTTTAGGGGGGATGAGCAGTTCTTC.